The clone carrying this T cell receptor beta chain was picked up a small number of times. The antigen is not known. The sample originates from a study of cytomegalovirus exposure and HLA in healthy donors. The study, taken as a whole, reports: With high specificity and sensitivity, the classifier reportedly diagnosed cytomegalovirus status.

Germline V gene lookup returns CDR1 LNHDA and CDR2 SQIVND (reference sequence). This CDR3 region has 16 residues. Trimming left V 6 bases short and J 0 bases short, with 17 bases between. Use of 60 Vbeta and 13 Jbeta primers characterized the PCR. Only in-frame clones appear in the TCRdb table, and some are missing; sequencing was by immunoSEQ multiplex PCR. The sample lists roughly 98,000 clones, approximately 70% occurring once. The clonotype was recovered from a man aged 50-59 years in good health and CMV-seronegative. The chain links TRBV19 to TRBJ1-2, with a possible D match to TRBD1 (6 bases). The sequenced sample consisted of PBMCs. The CDR3 region is CASRGTTGHSNYGYTF. In DNA form, the CDR3 reads TGTGCCAGTAGGGGGACGACAGGACATTCTAACTATGGCTACACCTTC. The full variable domain, in which reference TRBV19 and TRBJ1-2 provide the parts outside the CDR3, is DGGITQSPKYLFRKEGQNVTLSCEQNLNHDAMYWYRQDPGQGLRLIYYSQIVNDFQKGDIAEGYSVSREKKESFPLTVTSAQKNPTAFYLCASRGTTGHSNYGYTFGSGTRLTVV.